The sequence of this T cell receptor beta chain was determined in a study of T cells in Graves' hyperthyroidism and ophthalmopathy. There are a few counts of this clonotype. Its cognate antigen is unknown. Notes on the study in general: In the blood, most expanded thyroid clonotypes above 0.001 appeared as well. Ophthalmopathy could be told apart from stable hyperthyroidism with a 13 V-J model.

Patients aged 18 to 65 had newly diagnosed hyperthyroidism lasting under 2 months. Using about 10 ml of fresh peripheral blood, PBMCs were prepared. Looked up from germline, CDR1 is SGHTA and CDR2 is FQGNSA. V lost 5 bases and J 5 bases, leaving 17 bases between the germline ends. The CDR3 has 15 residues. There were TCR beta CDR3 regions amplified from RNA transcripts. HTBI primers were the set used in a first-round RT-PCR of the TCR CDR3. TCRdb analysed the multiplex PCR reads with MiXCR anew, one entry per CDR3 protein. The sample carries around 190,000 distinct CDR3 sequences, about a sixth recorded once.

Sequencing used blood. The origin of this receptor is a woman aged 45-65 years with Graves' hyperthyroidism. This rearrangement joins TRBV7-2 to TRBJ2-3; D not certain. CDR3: CASSLLGGSGDTQYF. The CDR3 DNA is TGTGCCAGCAGCCTCCTGGGTGGTTCCGGAGATACGCAGTATTTT.